This T cell receptor beta chain was documented in a study of cytomegalovirus exposure and HLA in healthy donors (dated by TCRdb to the late 2010s). General notes on the study: According to an earlier analysis of a few hundred of the donors, 150 million to 200 million T cells yielded roughly 110 million unique TCR beta sequences and about 300 Gb of sequence data. To predict cytomegalovirus infection status, the study brought together high-throughput TCR immunosequencing, statistical association of individual TCRs with disease status, and machine learning. A later analysis re-examined previously published TCR beta repertoires from just over 650 donors and added high-resolution HLA genotyping to investigate patterns of TCR occurrence. An earlier analysis of a few hundred of the donors applied high-throughput TCR beta sequencing to assess whether each TCR beta V gene segment acted as functional or pseudogenic. Of the 398 genotyped donors, approximately 80% were placed in the genetic ancestry cluster associated with self-reported Caucasian donors. HLA typing covered class I and class II loci at four-digit resolution. Across some 400 genotyped donors of the cohort, an average of roughly 250,000 unique TCR beta nucleotide sequences per donor were sequenced, and approximately 19% of those sequences were non-productive. All discovery cohort repertoires had been generated on a single sequencing platform. The later analysis used no new phenotypic data to find candidate immune exposures, relying instead on TCR beta sequences and their occurrence across donors. Four to six DR-DQ haplotypes were handled as single units for association and clustering, since linkage in the cohort was strong. Approximately 300 gigabases of sequencing data and 70 million to 95 million unique TCR sequences made up an early release that covered approximately 700 HLA-typed donors. Using immunosequencing, the study profiled T cell repertoires from about 610 subjects and related those repertoires to cytomegalovirus serostatus. Alongside the repertoire data, information on donor age, sex, ethnicity and CMV serostatus was compiled. In addition to the first cohort of approximately 670 subjects, a separate validation cohort of some 120 different subjects was used. The study aimed to test whether signatures of past pathogen exposure could be identified by cataloging public T cell receptors. In a later genetic analysis, genome-wide SNP genotypes for about 65% of the roughly 670 donors were used, and that subset was treated as a discovery cohort. Typing coverage varied by locus: 629-630 donors for A, B, C, DRB1 and DQB1; approximately 500 for DQA1; more than 600 for DPA1; 450 to 480 for DPB1.

Libraries were made using the immunoSEQ multiplex PCR assay. A mixture of 60 forward primers for TCR Vbeta segments and 13 reverse primers for TCR Jbeta segments was used in the multiplex PCR. The CDR3 region of rearranged TCR beta genes was amplified from genomic DNA with a multiplex PCR assay. The Illumina HiSeq System was used to sequence the amplified TCR beta libraries as 87-base-pair reads. Regarding the original processing steps: In a later analysis, tens of millions of unique TCR beta chains were counted across the 500 to 850 repertoires, and around 10 million of these chains were shared by at least two donors. A nearest-neighbor algorithm error-corrected the raw reads and collapsed the reads into unique sequences, merging closely related sequences to remove PCR and sequencing errors. CDR3 sequences were aligned to IMGT reference sequences to assign V, D and J gene segments. For a sequence to be retained, at least a six-nucleotide match to both a V gene segment and a J gene segment was required. Rearrangements were called productive when the CDR3 lacked stop codons and stayed in frame with V and J; all others were non-productive. Following IMGT convention, CDR3 was defined as the stretch from the second conserved V-encoded cysteine to the conserved J-encoded phenylalanine. In an earlier analysis of roughly 580 of the donors, sequences lacking an unambiguous match to a single V gene segment were excluded. An earlier analysis of fewer than 750 of the donors called V segments functional above 56.7% productive rearrangements and segregating when the between-donor standard deviation exceeded 5%. A statistical classification framework was built for diagnosing cytomegalovirus status from the catalog of TCR beta chain sequences. V and J gene assignment, in a later analysis, came from comparing TCR nucleotide sequences with IMGT/GENE-DB human TR gene sequences. In a later analysis, CDR3 sequences and most-parsimonious VDJ recombination scenarios were assigned using the TCRdist pipeline. In a later analysis, each TCR beta chain was defined by its CDR3 amino acid sequence together with its V-gene family, and reads lacking a unique V-gene family were excluded. A later analysis removed 592 highly shared, low-generation-probability nucleotide sequences to deal with suspected cross-contamination and a sequencing artifact. For each public chain, a later analysis derived a clonal expansion index from normalized ranks of inferred template counts within each repertoire. Generation probabilities in a later analysis came from a VDJ recombination model fitted to out-of-frame rearrangements, and those results were checked against IGoR. In a later analysis, TCR-TCR, TCR-HLA and TCR-CMV co-occurrence was scored with hypergeometric tests, and a repertoire-size bias correction was applied to TCR pairs. In a later analysis, false discovery rates were estimated by permuting HLA or CMV assignments 20 times. In a later analysis, co-occurring TCRs were grouped with DBSCAN, and TCRdist sequence similarity was added when clustering was performed within HLA-allele-positive subsets. Repertoires with fewer than 30,000 or more than 120,000 public chains, plus five repertoires with anomalous nucleotide sharing, were excluded from co-occurrence clustering. TCRdb re-hosts the immuneACCESS table, in-frame sequences only. Its copies lack some clones; in the studies checked, an unresolved V gene accounts for under half of them, and the cause for the rest is not known. The V and J calls and clone size come from that table; D and trimming were worked out from the DNA. The sample profile shows some 150,000 clones; around 73% of them were found once. The ten largest make up over 13% of the sample.

Results and caveats for the whole study, not just this receptor: In a later genetic analysis, a missense DCLRE1C variant was associated with V-gene and J-gene trimming of TCR beta chains, and the association was replicated in an independent cohort. In a later analysis, several top co-occurrence clusters were reported to appear linked to parvovirus B19, influenza, CMV and Epstein-Barr virus. Because HLA typing was unavailable for some donors at each locus, only the typed subset was used in association tests. In a later genetic analysis, fewer N-insertions in productive TCRs were reported among donors in an Asian-associated ancestry cluster than the roughly 700-donor mean. Most CMV-associated TCR beta chains appeared to be HLA-restricted in a later analysis, and the HLA associations seemed to be driven largely by CMV exposure. Specific HLA alleles were associated with about 17,000 TCR beta sequences at a false discovery rate of 0.05 in a later analysis. The earlier analysis of some 540 of the donors excluded around 17 rarely observed V segments, including chromosome 9 orphons, because counts were too low. The 87-base-pair reads could not distinguish some IMGT-functional V segments, including TRBV6-2 and TRBV6-3, so those segments were excluded. A further reported finding was that TCR beta sequences accurately predicted the HLA-A and HLA-B alleles for most subjects in the first cohort. Linkage disequilibrium might explain the correlated functional status among segregating V segments, but an unknown experimental factor could not be ruled out. The cohort was sequenced for TCR beta chains only, and without alpha or paired-chain data the features that could be detected were limited. Strong co-occurrence of HLA alleles, especially DR and DQ, made assigning TCR associations to individual alleles difficult. A later analysis found that HLA-associated TCR beta chains were more clonally expanded and had lower generation probabilities than equally common non-associated chains. An earlier analysis of approximately 570 of the donors showed that most TCR beta V segments appeared in productive rearrangements either about 87% or about 30% of the time, which broadly matched IMGT annotations. For the cohort, immune exposure information was limited to CMV serostatus. The authors suggested that the approach could potentially be extended to other disease states and immunological phenotypes. Roughly uniform sequencing depth across donors was assumed in presence/absence analyses, although this assumption may not hold. In a later analysis, TCR association rates were found to vary across HLA loci, with the most associated TCRs seen for DRB1 alleles and the fewest for HLA-C alleles. Cytomegalovirus status was reported to be diagnosed by the classifier with high specificity and sensitivity in both the original and validation cohorts. A cluster of highly shared sequence variants was judged likely to be a technical artifact of the sequencing pipeline. The study gave a list of under 200 TCR beta chains associated with cytomegalovirus. A few of the identified cytomegalovirus-associated TCR beta chains were confirmed in vitro to be specific for cytomegalovirus antigens. Across donors, most TCR sequences were observed very rarely, whereas some public TCRs were present in many individuals.

The cohort consisted of 666 healthy bone marrow donors. At the time of sampling, all cohort members were nominally healthy, though unrecorded immune exposures were likely present. Of the approximately 670 cohort members, around 290 had positive CMV serostatus and about 360 had negative CMV serostatus, and CMV serostatus was not recorded for the donor. A peripheral blood sample was collected from each donor, and TCR beta sequencing was performed on peripheral blood mononuclear cells. The Qiagen DNeasy Blood Extraction Kit was used to extract genomic DNA from the blood cell samples. Here V drops 6 bases and J drops 5 bases, and the junction holds 6 bases not matched to any gene. From cysteine to phenylalanine, the CDR3 is 14 amino acids long. Only the CDR3 region is kept as DNA, spanning 42 bases read in frame from base 1. The germline V gene supplies CDR1 MNHNS and CDR2 SASEGT. In regard to this clone: The specificity of this receptor is unknown. Base qualities are missing; no much larger clone stands one base away.

The sample consisted of PBMCs. The receptor comes from a human donor in good health. Here the chain combines TRBV6-1 and TRBJ1-4; 7 junctional bases match TRBD1. CDR3 loop: CASSLRGRNEKLFF. The bases are TGTGCCAGCAGCCTCAGGGGGAGAAATGAAAAACTGTTTTTT.